What follows are 23 T cell receptor beta chains derived from one specimen sequenced in a study of blood T cell repertoires in COVID-19. Measured with immunoSEQ multiplex PCR; TCRdb has only the in-frame clones, and not every one. The table shows fewer than 400,000 clones, with approximately 84% occurring only once. Material for sequencing was PBMCs or T cells enriched from blood (not recorded which). These receptor sequences come from a man younger than 40 who had recovered from COVID-19.

This chain connects TRBV19 to TRBJ1-5, with TRBD1 identical over 7 bases. CDR3 length: 15 residues. V shed 7 bases and J 3 bases; nucleotides not matched to a gene: 9. The V gene's germline CDR1 is LNHDA and CDR2 SQIVND (reference sequence). Written as DNA, the CDR3 is TGTGCCAGTACCCCGGGACAGACAAACAATCAGCCCCAGCATTTT. Its protein is CASTPGQTNNQPQHF.

The J gene is TRBJ2-3, the V gene TRBV5-1; 11 positions match TRBD2. The V and J ends lost 4 bases and 7 bases, in that order; junction bases with no gene match: 8. CDR3 size: 15 residues. CDR1 is SGHRS and CDR2 is YFSETQ in the germline V gene. This CDR3 is CASSRELAGGNTQYF. In DNA, the CDR3 is TGCGCCAGCAGCCGGGAGCTAGCGGGGGGAAATACGCAGTATTTT.

The chain combines TRBV14 with TRBJ1-6; D call uncertain. The CDR3 totals 14 residues. Germline assignment: CDR1 SGHDN and CDR2 FVKESK. The V and J ends lost 1 base and 5 bases respectively, with 6 bases between them. This chain's CDR3 is CASSQGHHNSPLHF. CDR3 nucleotide sequence: TGTGCCAGCAGCCAAGGGCACCATAATTCACCCCTCCACTTT.

The chain links TRBV19 to TRBJ1-1; 7 positions match TRBD1. The V segment lost 9 bases and the J segment 8 bases; nucleotides outside the gene matches: 18. The CDR3 totals 15 residues. Germline CDR1 and CDR2: LNHDA and SQIVND (reference sequence). DNA for the CDR3: TGTGCCAGCCGGGACGAGAGAGGGGGCGCATCAGAAGCTTTCTTT. Translation: CASRDERGGASEAFF.

This clone was counted a single time. The genes are TRBV2 and TRBJ1-3; 10 bases fit TRBD1. Trimming cost V 5 bases and J 6 bases; bases outside gene matches: 10. Per germline, CDR1 SNHLY and CDR2 FYNNEI. The CDR3 extends over 16 amino acids. The CDR3 coding sequence is TGTGCCAGCAGTCGAAACTCGGGACAGGGGAAAAACACCATATATTTT. It is translated as CASSRNSGQGKNTIYF.

The chain joins TRBV27 to TRBJ1-1; perhaps TRBD1 as D (5 bases). Trimming took 2 bases from V and 0 from J, leaving 10 bases between them. CDR3 length: 15 amino acids. Germline lookup yields CDR1 MNHEY and CDR2 SMNVEV (reference sequence). The CDR3 region has the DNA TGTGCCAGCAGTTTACAGGGTCTGATGAACACTGAAGCTTTCTTT. It specifies CASSLQGLMNTEAFF.

The chain links TRBV5-5 to TRBJ1-2; possible D gene TRBD1, 6 bases. Per the germline V gene, CDR1 is SGHKS and CDR2 is YYEKEE (reference sequence). The CDR3 is made up of 12 amino acids. The V and J ends lost 7 bases and 5 bases respectively, with 12 bases between them. CDR3 region: CASQQGLYGYTF. The CDR3 DNA follows: TGTGCCAGCCAACAGGGACTATATGGCTACACCTTC.

The chain joins TRBV28 to TRBJ1-1; D remains unclear. Looked up from germline, CDR1 is MDHEN and CDR2 is SYDVKM. The V and J ends lost 6 bases and 3 bases respectively, with 8 bases between them. The CDR3 contains 12 residues. The DNA for the CDR3 is TGTGCCAGCAGCCAAACGGACACTGAAGCTTTCTTT. This sequence encodes CASSQTDTEAFF.

The CDR3 loop is CASSLDGGGEMDTQYF. Written as DNA, the CDR3 is TGTGCCAGCAGCTTAGATGGCGGCGGGGAAATGGATACGCAGTATTTT. J is TRBJ2-3 and V is TRBV7-8; a weak D match, TRBD2 (6 bases). This CDR3 contains 16 residues. Deletions cut 1 base from V and 6 bases from J, with 17 bases between. CDR1 SGHVS and CDR2 FQNEAQ come from the germline V gene.

The chain recombines TRBV18 with TRBJ2-3; D gene ambiguous. This CDR3 has 15 residues. Between the trimmed V and J ends, which lost 2 bases and 0 bases, there was a span of 9 bases. Germline V gene lookup returns CDR1 KGHSH and CDR2 LQKENI. The chain's CDR3 is CASSPVRSSTDTQYF. The DNA for the CDR3 is TGTGCCAGCTCACCAGTCAGGTCCAGCACAGATACGCAGTATTTT. Combining the CDR3 with reference TRBV18 and TRBJ2-3 gives the whole variable domain NAGVMQNPRHLVRRRGQEARLRCSPMKGHSHVYWYRQLPEEGLKFMVYLQKENIIDESGMPKERFSAEFPKEGPSILRIQQVVRGDSAAYFCASSPVRSSTDTQYFGPGTRLTVL.

The rearrangement uses TRBV7-9 and TRBJ1-1; TRBD1 is a possible D gene (6 bases). Looked up from germline, CDR1 is SEHNR and CDR2 is FQNEAQ (reference sequence). V was clipped by 5 bases and J by 5 bases, with 12 bases between them. The CDR3 runs to 13 residues. The CDR3 sequence is CASSPTGMTEAFF. In nucleotides, the CDR3 is TGTGCCAGCAGCCCCACAGGGATGACTGAAGCTTTCTTT.

This clone is a singleton in its sample. V usage is TRBV2 and J usage is TRBJ1-1; 9 positions agree with TRBD1. Germline V gene lookup returns CDR1 SNHLY and CDR2 FYNNEI. After removal of 4 bases from V and 6 bases from J, the junction contained 0 bases not matched to a gene. CDR3 length: 12 residues. The CDR3 protein is CASSGDRAEAFF. DNA for the CDR3: TGTGCCAGCAGTGGGGACAGGGCTGAAGCTTTCTTT. The whole variable domain, filled in from reference TRBV2 and TRBJ1-1, reads EPEVTQTPSHQVTQMGQEVILRCVPISNHLYFYWYRQILGQKVEFLVSFYNNEISEKSEIFDDQFSVERPDGSNFTLKIRSTKLEDSAMYFCASSGDRAEAFFGQGTRLTVV.

The V call is TRBV6-5, the J call TRBJ1-3, with D possibly being TRBD1 (5 bases). Trimming shortened V by 2 bases and J by 0 bases, and 11 bases separated the two germline ends. Looked up from germline, CDR1 is MNHEY and CDR2 is SVGAGI. The CDR3 has 16 amino acids. This chain's CDR3 is CASSYVGEGSGNTIYF. CDR3 DNA sequence: TGTGCCAGCAGTTACGTGGGGGAGGGCTCTGGAAACACCATATATTTT.

The V call is TRBV18, the J call TRBJ2-3; weak D call: TRBD2 (6 bases). Germline V gene data show CDR1 as KGHSH and CDR2 as LQKENI. The length of the CDR3 is 16 residues. V lost 2 bases and J 2 bases, leaving 14 bases between the germline ends. CDR3 region: CASSPVGQGLTDTQYF. The CDR3 DNA is TGTGCCAGCTCACCAGTCGGGCAGGGACTCACAGATACGCAGTATTTT. Filled out from reference TRBV18 and TRBJ2-3, the complete variable domain reads NAGVMQNPRHLVRRRGQEARLRCSPMKGHSHVYWYRQLPEEGLKFMVYLQKENIIDESGMPKERFSAEFPKEGPSILRIQQVVRGDSAAYFCASSPVGQGLTDTQYFGPGTRLTVL.

This clone was recorded once. The gene calls are TRBV24-1 and TRBJ1-2; 7 bases align to TRBD1. CDR1 and CDR2 from the germline V gene are KGHDR and SFDVKD. The V and J ends lost 3 bases and 7 bases, in that order; junction bases with no gene match: 7. There are 14 residues in the CDR3. CDR3 in amino acids: CATSDQDRVGGYTF. The CDR3 DNA sequence: TGTGCCACCAGTGATCAAGACAGGGTAGGTGGCTACACCTTC.

This rearrangement joins TRBV29-1 to TRBJ2-1; 14 nucleotides align to TRBD2. The CDR3 length is 15 residues. Looked up from germline, CDR1 is SQVTM and CDR2 is ANQGSEA. Trimming took 6 bases from V and 4 from J; bases not matched to a gene: 5. CDR3 nucleotides: TGCAGCGTAAGGGGACTAGCGGGAGTTTACAATGAGCAGTTCTTC. This sequence encodes CSVRGLAGVYNEQFF.

The chain recombines TRBV27 with TRBJ2-7, with no clear D. The CDR3 runs 12 residues. V lost 0 bases to trimming and J lost 4 bases, with 4 bases between them. The germline V gene has CDR1 MNHEY and CDR2 SMNVEV (reference sequence). CDR3 region: CASSLSGYEQYF. The CDR3 DNA reads as TGTGCCAGCAGTTTATCCGGTTACGAGCAGTACTTC.

The CDR3 loop reads CASRRTGRNQPQHF. The CDR3 DNA follows: TGTGCCAGCAGGCGGACAGGCCGCAATCAGCCCCAGCATTTT. This chain links TRBV6-5 with TRBJ1-5; TRBD1 agrees at 7 bases. Germline-derived CDR1 and CDR2 are MNHEY and SVGAGI. The CDR3 sequence is 14 residues long. The J segment lost 2 bases and the V segment lost 6 bases, leaving 4 bases of the junction unmatched.

The chain combines TRBV28 with TRBJ1-4, with 8 nucleotides matching TRBD1. V lost 4 bases to trimming and J lost 4 bases; unmatched junction nucleotides: 5. CDR1 and CDR2 (germline): MDHEN, SYDVKM. CDR3 size: 15 residues. CDR3 nucleotide sequence: TGTGCCAGCAGTTCGAAACAGGGGGGTAATGAAAAACTGTTTTTT. It is translated as CASSSKQGGNEKLFF.

The chain recombines TRBV13 with TRBJ2-1; 12 bases match TRBD2. Losses at the gene ends were 5 bases for V and 4 bases for J; bases not matched to a gene: 6. The CDR3 is 16 residues long. Per germline, CDR1 PRHDT and CDR2 FYEKMQ (reference sequence). For the CDR3, the DNA is TGTGCCAGCAGCCGCCGGACTAGCGGGGAATACAATGAGCAGTTCTTC. This codes for CASSRRTSGEYNEQFF.

This chain uses TRBV7-2 with TRBJ2-1; 10 bases agree with TRBD2. This CDR3 has 14 residues. Trimming removed 4 bases from V and 7 bases from J; junction bases left unmatched: 4. Germline V gene sequence: CDR1 SGHTA, CDR2 FQGNSA. CDR3 sequence reads: CASSSGLATNEQFF. CDR3 nucleotides: TGTGCCAGCAGCTCGGGACTAGCGACAAATGAGCAGTTCTTC.

J is TRBJ2-5 and V is TRBV5-1, with TRBD2 as a possible D gene (5 bases). The germline V gene has CDR1 SGHRS and CDR2 YFSETQ. The V gene lost 4 bases and the J gene lost 2 bases, with 12 bases spanning the gap. The CDR3 extends over 14 amino acids. CDR3 sequence reads: CASSQTSTQETQYF. DNA for the CDR3: TGCGCCAGCAGCCAAACTAGTACACAAGAGACCCAGTACTTC.

The V gene is TRBV6-4, the J gene TRBJ1-5; D gene uncertain. The germline V gene encodes CDR1 MRHNA and CDR2 SNTAGT. The CDR3 is 13 amino acids. Deletions cut 2 bases from V and 2 bases from J, with 4 bases between. This CDR3 is CASSDEGNQPQHF. In DNA, the CDR3 is TGTGCCAGCAGTGACGAGGGCAATCAGCCCCAGCATTTT.